These 11 T cell receptor beta chains were all obtained from the same sample, sequenced in a study of blood T cell repertoires in COVID-19. Sequencing was performed with immunoSEQ multiplex PCR; in TCRdb, only in-frame clones are kept and a portion is missing. Of 200,000 to 250,000 clones in the sample, about 89% are singletons; the top ten hold around 1.8%. The specimen was PBMCs or T cells enriched from blood (not recorded which). Receptors originate from a woman between 18 and 30 years old who had recovered from COVID-19.

The chain carries TRBV10-2 and TRBJ1-5; 9 bases are a match to TRBD1. Germline V lookup: CDR1 WSHSY, CDR2 SAAADI. The CDR3 has 14 residues. With V trimmed by 6 bases and J by 7 bases, 7 bases remained unmatched. CDR3 residues: CASRETGGAQPQHF. CDR3 DNA sequence: TGCGCCAGCAGGGAAACAGGGGGCGCGCAGCCCCAGCATTTT.

This chain uses TRBV7-9 with TRBJ1-2; possible D gene TRBD1, 5 bases. The CDR3 consists of 12 residues. Trimming removed 8 bases from V and 4 bases from J, with 11 bases in between. Germline V gene sequence: CDR1 SEHNR, CDR2 FQNEAQ (reference sequence). In DNA, the CDR3 is TGTGCCAGCGGGGGGTTGGCCTATGGCTACACCTTC. Amino acids: CASGGLAYGYTF.

This rearrangement joins TRBV5-1 to TRBJ2-1; 9 bases match TRBD1. Germline V gene sequence: CDR1 SGHRS, CDR2 YFSETQ. The CDR3 spans 16 residues. Trimming took 3 bases from V and 9 from J; bases not matched to a gene: 13. The CDR3 reads CASSSTGTGFLLEQFF. CDR3 coding DNA: TGCGCCAGCAGCTCCACCGGGACAGGGTTCCTACTTGAGCAGTTCTTC.

The chain uses TRBV19 and TRBJ1-4; D remains ambiguous. V lost 8 bases, J lost 4 bases, and 11 bases lay in between. This CDR3 is 13 amino acids long. The V gene's germline CDR1 is LNHDA and CDR2 SQIVND (reference sequence). CDR3 nucleotide sequence: TGTGCCAGTGGGCCACGGGATAATGAAAAACTGTTTTTT. Its translation: CASGPRDNEKLFF.

The CDR3 loop reads CASSRTVLGGDGTGELFF. The CDR3 DNA reads as TGTGCCAGCTCACGTACCGTTTTAGGAGGAGATGGCACCGGGGAGCTGTTTTTT. The gene calls are TRBV18 and TRBJ2-2, with a possible D match to TRBD2 (5 bases). The CDR3 runs to 18 residues. Germline CDR1 KGHSH, CDR2 LQKENI. Deletions cut 4 bases from V and 4 bases from J, with 22 bases between.

This clone was recorded once. This sequence joins TRBV19 and TRBJ1-5; D is undetermined. CDR3 length: 16 residues. CDR1 is LNHDA, CDR2 SQIVND, per germline (reference sequence). V was cut by 6 bases and J by 4 bases, with 19 bases left in between. This chain's CDR3 is CASRSGRPIGNQPQHF. The CDR3 DNA is TGTGCCAGTAGAAGCGGACGTCCCATAGGGAATCAGCCCCAGCATTTT.

The gene calls are TRBV11-3 and TRBJ1-1; the match to TRBD1 covers 9 bases. CDR3 length: 15 amino acids. The ends lost 2 bases at V and 3 bases at J; junction bases unmatched: 4. The germline gives CDR1 SGHNT, CDR2 YENEEA. The CDR3 sequence: CASSLLGQGHTEAFF. The CDR3 DNA reads TGTGCCAGCAGCTTATTGGGACAGGGTCACACTGAAGCTTTCTTT. Combining the CDR3 with reference TRBV11-3 and TRBJ1-1 gives the whole variable domain EAGVVQSPRYKIIEKKQPVAFWCNPISGHNTLYWYLQNLGQGPELLIRYENEEAVDDSQLPKDRFSAERLKGVDSTLKIQPAELGDSAVYLCASSLLGQGHTEAFFGQGTRLTVV.

The chain is built from TRBV5-1 and TRBJ1-1, with D perhaps TRBD1 (6 bases). V lost 2 bases and J 5 bases, leaving 13 bases between the germline ends. This CDR3 has 14 residues. CDR1 is SGHRS, CDR2 YFSETQ, per germline. The CDR3 bases are TGCGCCAGCAGCTTTTCAGGGGAGGGGACTGAAGCTTTCTTT. Its translation is CASSFSGEGTEAFF.

V and J are TRBV19 and TRBJ1-5, with 11 bases fitting TRBD1. Germline CDR1 and CDR2: LNHDA and SQIVND (reference sequence). The CDR3 is 17 residues long. The V and J ends lost 1 base and 6 bases, in that order; junction bases with no gene match: 8. In DNA, the CDR3 is TGTGCCAGTAGTATAGGCCCTGGACAGGGGGCTCGTCAGCCCCAGCATTTT. As protein: CASSIGPGQGARQPQHF.

V gene TRBV11-3 combines with J gene TRBJ2-7; 9 positions agree with TRBD1. The CDR3 is made up of 15 amino acids. Trimming took 3 bases from V and 1 from J; bases not matched to a gene: 4. Germline lookup yields CDR1 SGHNT and CDR2 YENEEA. This chain's CDR3 is CASSFQDRGSYEQYF. CDR3 in DNA: TGTGCCAGCAGCTTCCAGGACAGGGGATCCTACGAGCAGTACTTC.

The chain couples TRBV14 to TRBJ2-5; tentative D call: TRBD1 (6 bases). V shed 3 bases and J shed 4 bases, with 9 bases lying between them. Germline CDR1 SGHDN, CDR2 FVKESK. CDR3 length equals 13 residues. CDR3 sequence reads: CASSQGHRETQYF. CDR3 DNA: TGTGCCAGCAGCCAGGGACACCGAGAGACCCAGTACTTC. The entire variable domain, with the rest obtained from reference TRBV14 and TRBJ2-5, is as follows: EAGVTQFPSHSVIEKGQTVTLRCDPISGHDNLYWYRRVMGKEIKFLLHFVKESKQDESGMPNNRFLAERTGGTYSTLKVQPAELEDSGVYFCASSQGHRETQYFGPGTRLLVL.